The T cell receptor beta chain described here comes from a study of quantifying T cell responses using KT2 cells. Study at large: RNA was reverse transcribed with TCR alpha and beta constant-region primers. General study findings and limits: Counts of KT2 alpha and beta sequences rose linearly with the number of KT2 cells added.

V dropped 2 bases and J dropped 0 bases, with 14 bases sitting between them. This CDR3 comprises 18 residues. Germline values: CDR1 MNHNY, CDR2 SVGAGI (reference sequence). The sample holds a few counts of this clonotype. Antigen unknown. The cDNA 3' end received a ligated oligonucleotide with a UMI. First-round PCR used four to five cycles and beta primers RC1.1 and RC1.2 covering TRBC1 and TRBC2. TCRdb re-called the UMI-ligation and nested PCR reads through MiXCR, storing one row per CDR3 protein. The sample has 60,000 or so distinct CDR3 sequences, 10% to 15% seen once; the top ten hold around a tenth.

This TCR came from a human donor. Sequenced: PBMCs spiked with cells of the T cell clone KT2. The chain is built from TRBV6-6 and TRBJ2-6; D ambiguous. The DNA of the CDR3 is TGTGCCAGCAGTTACCTTGTCTTTGACTCCTCTGGGGCCAACGTCCTGACTTTC. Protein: CASSYLVFDSSGANVLTF.